This T cell receptor (beta chain) was profiled in a study of blood T cells in healthy people across ages. A second PCR of roughly 7 to 11 cycles used a sample-barcoded 5' primer and a J-beta primer mix. TCRdb ran MiXCR on the 5' RACE reads and lists one entry per CDR3 protein. The table shows hundreds of thousands of distinct CDR3 sequences, with around 45% occurring only once. CDR1 and CDR2 (germline): SGHRS, YFSETQ. The V gene end was trimmed by 4 bases and the J gene end by 6 bases; junction bases not matched to a gene: 4. This CDR3 has 14 residues. This clonotype was picked up a small number of times. Its antigen is not known. Peripheral blood from each donor was collected in a volume of approximately 9.2 milliliters. There were at least 6 micrograms of total RNA extracted from every sample. General observations from the study: Unknown CMV status may confound age-related changes in expanded clones.

Sequencing was performed on blood. V is TRBV5-1 and J is TRBJ1-6; 7 bases map to TRBD1. The sequence was collected from a woman aged 55-69 years in good health. CDR3 nucleotides: TGCGCCAGCAGCCCGGGACAGATTAATTCACCCCTCCACTTT. Its protein product is CASSPGQINSPLHF. Supplemented by reference TRBV5-1 and TRBJ1-6, the full variable domain reads KAGVTQTPRYLIKTRGQQVTLSCSPISGHRSVSWYQQTPGQGLQFLFEYFSETQRNKGNFPGRFSGRQFSNSRSEMNVSTLELGDSALYLCASSPGQINSPLHFGNGTRLTVT.